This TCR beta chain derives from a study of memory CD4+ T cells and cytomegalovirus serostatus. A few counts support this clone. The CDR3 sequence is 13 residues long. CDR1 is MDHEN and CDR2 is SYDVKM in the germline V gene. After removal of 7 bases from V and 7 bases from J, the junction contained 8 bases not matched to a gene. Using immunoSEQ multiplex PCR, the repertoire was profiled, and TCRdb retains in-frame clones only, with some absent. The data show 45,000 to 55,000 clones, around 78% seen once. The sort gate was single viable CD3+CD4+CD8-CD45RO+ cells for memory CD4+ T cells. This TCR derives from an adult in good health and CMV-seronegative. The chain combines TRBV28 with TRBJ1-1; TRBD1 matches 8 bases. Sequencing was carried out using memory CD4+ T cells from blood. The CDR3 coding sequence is TGTGCCAGCACCTGGGACAGGAGAATTGAAGCTTTCTTT. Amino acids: CASTWDRRIEAFF.